This T cell receptor beta chain was captured in a study of PD-1 blockade in classical Hodgkin lymphoma. Study findings and constraints: There was a significant rise in CD4+ TCR diversity by C4D1, with no such rise for CD8+. Baseline TCR diversity was reportedly lower in newly diagnosed patients than healthy donors.

The repertoire was sequenced with immunoSEQ multiplex PCR; TCRdb's copy has only in-frame clones and lacks some. Altogether tens of thousands of clones are present, around 86% being singletons, with the ten largest covering 22%. V was pared by 4 bases and J by 0 bases, with 5 bases between. The CDR3 runs 13 residues. The germline CDR1 and CDR2 sequences are MGHRA and YSYEKL. Concerning this clone: Its antigen is currently unknown.

Brentuximab vedotin exposure varied, and every patient relapsed after autologous stem cell transplantation. The source of this sequence is a human donor with classical Hodgkin lymphoma. This rearrangement joins TRBV4-1 to TRBJ2-3; either TRBD1 or TRBD2 may supply D (5 bases each). The sequences come from peripheral blood mononuclear cells (PBMCs), collected at baseline. The CDR3 region is CASSRDSTDTQYF. In DNA, the CDR3 is TGCGCCAGCAGCCGGGACAGCACAGATACGCAGTATTTT.